The 27 T cell receptor beta chains below were found in one sample sequenced in a study of blood T cell repertoires in COVID-19. Some clones are missing from TCRdb's copy, which holds only in-frame ones; the method was immunoSEQ multiplex PCR. This sample has 65,000 to 75,000 clones; around 70% occur once, and the top ten carry 20% to 25%. The sample comprised peripheral blood. Every receptor here comes from an older man with acute or convalescent COVID-19.

This clone was recorded once. The J gene is TRBJ2-5, the V gene TRBV21-1; TRBD1, the D gene given by the table, was not confirmed from the DNA. TRBV21-1 constitutes a pseudogene. This CDR3 is built from 14 residues. Here the CDR3 DNA reads TGTGCCAGCAGCAAAGACCAGAAAACGGAGACCCAGTACTTC. Its translation: CASSKDQKTETQYF.

This sequence joins TRBV28 and TRBJ1-1; 10 bases fit TRBD1. In germline, CDR1 is MDHEN, CDR2 SYDVKM. Germline trimming cut 6 bases from V and 10 bases from J; bases unmatched to any gene: 11. The length of the CDR3 is 14 residues. The CDR3 bases are TGTGCCAGCAGGCCGGGACAGGGGACAATCGGAGCTTTCTTT. Amino acids: CASRPGQGTIGAFF.

The gene calls are TRBV28 and TRBJ2-3; D is perhaps TRBD2 (7 bases). Trimming left V 9 bases short and J 9 bases short, with 13 bases between. Germline V gene data show CDR1 as MDHEN and CDR2 as SYDVKM. The CDR3 runs to 11 residues. The CDR3 protein is CASLGGGTQYF. The CDR3 DNA sequence: TGTGCCAGTTTAGGCGGGGGCACGCAGTATTTT. The full variable domain, in which reference TRBV28 and TRBJ2-3 provide the parts outside the CDR3, is DVKVTQSSRYLVKRTGEKVFLECVQDMDHENMFWYRQDPGLGLRLIYFSYDVKMKEKGDIPEGYSVSREKKERFSLILESASTNQTSMYLCASLGGGTQYFGPGTRLTVL.

The chain carries TRBV12-5 and TRBJ1-1; weak D call: TRBD1 (6 bases). Trimming took 6 bases from V and 4 from J, leaving 18 bases between them. The length of the CDR3 is 15 residues. Germline V gene data show CDR1 as LGHNT and CDR2 as FRNRAP. This CDR3 reads CASGGGSGQATEAFF. Here the CDR3 DNA reads TGTGCTAGTGGAGGGGGATCGGGGCAGGCCACTGAAGCTTTCTTT. The whole variable domain, filled in from reference TRBV12-5 and TRBJ1-1, reads DARVTQTPRHKVTEMGQEVTMRCQPILGHNTVFWYRQTMMQGLELLAYFRNRAPLDDSGMPKDRFSAEMPDATLATLKIQPSEPRDSAVYFCASGGGSGQATEAFFGQGTRLTVV.

The chain links TRBV27 to TRBJ2-5; a possible D gene is TRBD1 (7 bases). Trimming shortened V by 4 bases and J by 5 bases, and 17 bases separated the two germline ends. CDR1 MNHEY and CDR2 SMNVEV come from the germline V gene (reference sequence). The CDR3 is made up of 15 amino acids. The CDR3 DNA reads as TGTGCCAGCAGTTCTTCCGACCCAGGGGGGGAGACCCAGTACTTC. Its translation: CASSSSDPGGETQYF.

The rearrangement uses TRBV7-2 and TRBJ2-6; TRBD2 is a possible D gene (5 bases). The length of the CDR3 is 15 residues. Germline V gene lookup returns CDR1 SGHTA and CDR2 FQGNSA. V gave up 2 bases and J gave up 2 bases, with 7 bases separating them. The CDR3 reads CASSLRGTGANVLTF. For the CDR3, the DNA is TGTGCCAGCAGCTTACGAGGGACTGGGGCCAACGTCCTGACTTTC.

In this sample, this clone turned up a few times. The rearrangement uses TRBV5-6 and TRBJ1-1; D not certain. The CDR3 covers 14 residues. Trimming removed 2 bases from V and 1 base from J, with 9 bases in between. Germline CDR1 reads SGHDT; CDR2 reads YYEEEE. The CDR3 DNA follows: TGTGCCAGCAGCTTTCGGGGAGGGAACACTGAAGCTTTCTTT. Amino acid sequence: CASSFRGGNTEAFF. The whole variable domain, filled in from reference TRBV5-6 and TRBJ1-1, reads DAGVTQSPTHLIKTRGQQVTLRCSPKSGHDTVSWYQQALGQGPQFIFQYYEEEERQRGNFPDRFSGHQFPNYSSELNVNALLLGDSALYLCASSFRGGNTEAFFGQGTRLTVV.

The V and J genes are TRBV11-3 and TRBJ2-3, with D hard to call. The CDR3 is made up of 14 amino acids. Trimming took off 5 bases at V and 0 bases at J, with 9 bases between the two ends. Germline CDR1 reads SGHNT; CDR2 reads YENEEA. CDR3 sequence reads: CASSPRSSTDTQYF. As DNA, the CDR3 is TGTGCCAGCAGCCCGCGGTCTAGCACAGATACGCAGTATTTT.

The chain uses TRBV6-6 and TRBJ2-3; D perhaps matches TRBD2 (6 bases). Germline assignment: CDR1 MNHNY and CDR2 SVGAGI (reference sequence). The CDR3 loop spans 14 amino acids. V was trimmed by 6 bases and J by 1 base, leaving 11 bases between them. CDR3 sequence: CASSPGLRTDTQYF. For the CDR3, the DNA is TGTGCCAGCAGCCCGGGACTCCGCACAGATACGCAGTATTTT.

The genes are TRBV10-3 and TRBJ2-5; D possibly corresponds to TRBD1 (6 bases). V was cut by 2 bases and J by 3 bases, with 10 bases left in between. This CDR3 is built from 14 residues. CDR1 and CDR2 (germline): ENHRY, SYGVKD. CDR3 DNA sequence: TGTGCCATCAGTGAGCCGCGGACAGAAGAGACCCAGTACTTC. Translating it yields CAISEPRTEETQYF.

In DNA, the CDR3 is TGTGCCAGCAGCCCACGGACTAGCGGGAGGTCCATCTACGAGCAGTACTTC. Its protein is CASSPRTSGRSIYEQYF. The J gene is TRBJ2-7, the V gene TRBV7-9, with 14 bases matching TRBD2. V was clipped by 5 bases and J by 3 bases; unmatched bases: 9. Germline V gives CDR1 SEHNR, CDR2 FQNEAQ (reference sequence). The CDR3 covers 17 residues.

The V and J genes are TRBV19 and TRBJ1-1, with a weak D call TRBD1 (5 bases). The CDR3 is 15 amino acids. V lost 9 bases and J 0 bases, leaving 17 bases between the germline ends. CDR1 is LNHDA and CDR2 is SQIVND in the germline V gene (reference sequence). For the CDR3, the DNA is TGTGCCAGCTCCCAGGCGTGGGGGGTGAACACTGAAGCTTTCTTT. Residues: CASSQAWGVNTEAFF.

The chain joins TRBV14 to TRBJ1-2, with TRBD1 identical over 11 bases. V lost 4 bases, J lost 6 bases, and 10 bases stayed unmatched. The CDR3 has 16 amino acids. The V gene's germline CDR1 is SGHDN and CDR2 FVKESK. CDR3: CASSLLKGQGEDGYTF. In DNA form, the CDR3 reads TGTGCCAGCAGCCTTCTTAAGGGACAGGGGGAAGATGGCTACACCTTC.

The chain joins TRBV27 to TRBJ2-2; 9 nucleotides match TRBD1. CDR3 length: 16 amino acids. Germline CDR1 and CDR2: MNHEY and SMNVEV (reference sequence). V lost 4 bases and J lost 4; bases outside the gene matches: 7. As DNA, the CDR3 is TGTGCCAGCAGTTCCTACGGGACAGGGATCACCGGGGAGCTGTTTTTT. Its protein is CASSSYGTGITGELFF.

This clone was detected only a few times. The rearrangement uses TRBV5-6 and TRBJ2-2, with a weak D call TRBD2 (5 bases). V was cut by 2 bases and J by 6 bases, with 14 bases left in between. This CDR3 contains 15 residues. Looked up from germline, CDR1 is SGHDT and CDR2 is YYEEEE. As DNA, the CDR3 is TGTGCCAGCAGCTTTAGACACGGGGAGCCCGGGGAGCTGTTTTTT. Its protein is CASSFRHGEPGELFF.

This clone showed up just once. The CDR3 sequence: CSFGQNEKLFF. Here the CDR3 DNA reads TGCAGCTTCGGACAGAATGAAAAACTGTTTTTT. The V call is TRBV29-1, the J call TRBJ1-4; weak D call: TRBD1 (6 bases). From germline, CDR1 is SQVTM and CDR2 ANQGSEA. This CDR3 contains 11 residues. Trimming took off 8 bases at V and 5 bases at J, with 9 bases between the two ends.

The table lists this clone with a few counts. This chain links TRBV6-2 or TRBV6-3 with TRBJ2-1, with D unclear. Germline V gene data show CDR1 as MNHEY and CDR2 as SVGEGT. V was clipped by 6 bases and J by 0 bases, with 9 bases between them. The CDR3 is 14 amino acids. CDR3 DNA: TGTGCCAGCAGCCCGTCGTCCTCCTACAATGAGCAGTTCTTC. Translating gives CASSPSSSYNEQFF.

The chain carries TRBV5-1 and TRBJ2-1; the match to TRBD2 covers 13 bases. CDR1 is SGHRS and CDR2 is YFSETQ in the germline V gene. Unmatched junction bases numbered 0, after V lost 1 base and J lost 8 bases. This CDR3 is built from 14 residues. The CDR3 region has the DNA TGCGCCAGCAGCTTGACTAGCGGGAGGGATGAGCAGTTCTTC. Amino acid sequence: CASSLTSGRDEQFF.

This clone occurred once. V usage is TRBV7-9 and J usage is TRBJ2-7; 9 bases fit TRBD1. Looked up from germline, CDR1 is SEHNR and CDR2 is FQNEAQ (reference sequence). The CDR3 length is 15 residues. With V trimmed by 0 bases and J by 4 bases, 4 bases remained unmatched. The CDR3 sequence is CASSLARQGGYEQYF. The CDR3 coding sequence is TGTGCCAGCAGCTTAGCCAGACAGGGGGGTTACGAGCAGTACTTC.

V is TRBV5-4 and J is TRBJ1-5; a weak D match, TRBD1 (5 bases). Trimming cost V 4 bases and J 0 bases, with 8 bases left between them. Germline-derived CDR1 and CDR2 are SGHNT and YYREEE (reference sequence). The CDR3 sequence is 14 residues long. CDR3 in DNA: TGTGCCAGCAGCCCCGGGGGTAGCAATCAGCCCCAGCATTTT. As protein: CASSPGGSNQPQHF.

This chain joins TRBV18 and TRBJ1-2; 7 bases align to TRBD1. In germline, CDR1 is KGHSH, CDR2 LQKENI. V gave up 3 bases and J gave up 4 bases; unmatched junction bases: 5. The CDR3 has 14 residues. The CDR3 sequence is CASSPQGDSYGYTF. The CDR3 coding sequence is TGTGCCAGCTCACCCCAGGGGGATAGCTATGGCTACACCTTC. The variable domain in full, completed from reference TRBV18 and TRBJ1-2, reads NAGVMQNPRHLVRRRGQEARLRCSPMKGHSHVYWYRQLPEEGLKFMVYLQKENIIDESGMPKERFSAEFPKEGPSILRIQQVVRGDSAAYFCASSPQGDSYGYTFGSGTRLTVV.

As DNA, the CDR3 is TGTGCCAGCAGTAGACAGGGTATCCGGTACGAGCAGTACTTC. As protein: CASSRQGIRYEQYF. The chain recombines TRBV27 with TRBJ2-7; 7 bases match TRBD1. CDR1 and CDR2 (germline): MNHEY, SMNVEV (reference sequence). Germline trimming cut 5 bases from V and 4 bases from J; bases unmatched to any gene: 8. The CDR3 spans 14 residues.

The count of this clone is one. In DNA, the CDR3 is TGTGCCAGTAGCTACAACAGGGGTGAGAAGACCCAGTACTTC. It encodes CASSYNRGEKTQYF. This rearrangement joins TRBV19 to TRBJ2-5; 7 bases agree with TRBD1. The V gene end was trimmed by 6 bases and the J gene end by 6 bases; junction bases not matched to a gene: 10. The CDR3 loop spans 14 amino acids. CDR1 and CDR2 from the germline V gene are LNHDA and SQIVND (reference sequence).

This chain links TRBV9 with TRBJ2-5; TRBD2 agrees at 7 bases. The CDR3 sequence is 18 residues long. The V gene end was trimmed by 4 bases and the J gene end by 5 bases; junction bases not matched to a gene: 20. Germline V CDR1 and CDR2: SGDLS, YYNGEE. The CDR3 coding sequence is TGTGCCAGCAGCCCGGGGGGTGGGGAGAACCTCTTCGGGGAGACCCAGTACTTC. Amino acids: CASSPGGGENLFGETQYF.

V gene TRBV10-1 combines with J gene TRBJ1-4; 7 bases are a match to TRBD1. This CDR3 is built from 14 residues. Germline V gene lookup returns CDR1 WNHNN and CDR2 SYGVQD (reference sequence). The ends lost 2 bases at V and 8 bases at J; junction bases unmatched: 5. The CDR3 loop is CASSEGTAREKLFF. The CDR3 nucleotides read TGCGCCAGCAGTGAGGGGACAGCGCGAGAAAAACTGTTTTTT.

This clone was counted a few times. The chain recombines TRBV28 with TRBJ1-1, with D possibly being TRBD1 (5 bases). The CDR3 contains 17 residues. Trimming removed 3 bases from V and 1 base from J, with 18 bases in between. Germline V gene data show CDR1 as MDHEN and CDR2 as SYDVKM. The CDR3 is CASSLLISDGQNTEAFF. CDR3 DNA sequence: TGTGCCAGCAGTTTGCTAATCTCTGACGGACAGAACACTGAAGCTTTCTTT.

This clone occurred once. This chain connects TRBV4-1 to TRBJ2-7; the match to TRBD1 covers 10 bases. The trim removed 2 bases at V and 1 base at J, leaving 2 bases unmatched. CDR1 is MGHRA, CDR2 YSYEKL, per germline. The CDR3 has 15 residues. The CDR3 bases are TGCGCCAGCAGCCAACCGGGACAGGGGTCCTACGAGCAGTACTTC. It specifies CASSQPGQGSYEQYF.